This entry lists 26 T cell receptor beta chains sequenced from one sample in a study of chemoradiotherapy in HPV16-positive cancers. Data came from immunoSEQ multiplex PCR; TCRdb stores just in-frame clones and leaves some out. Among tens of thousands of clones, more than 85% were seen once, and the ten largest hold more than 15%. The specimen was blood, collected from a patient who underwent chemoradiotherapy. The receptors were sampled from a human donor with HPV-associated anogenital cancer.

The chain couples TRBV28 to TRBJ1-2; D is unresolved. The CDR3 contains 16 residues. Per the germline V gene, CDR1 is MDHEN and CDR2 is SYDVKM. V was cut by 3 bases and J by 5 bases, with 19 bases left in between. The CDR3, as DNA: TGTGCCAGCAGTTTTCCCGGACGCCTTTCTCCATATGGCTACACCTTC. It translates to CASSFPGRLSPYGYTF.

J is TRBJ1-2 and V is TRBV23-1; 7 nucleotides agree with TRBD1. TRBV23-1 is treated as an ORF (open reading frame) with a function not yet certain. The CDR3 runs to 15 residues. V lost 10 bases to trimming and J lost 10 bases; unmatched junction nucleotides: 21. The CDR3 loop reads CATRAQGDPIIVYTF. The CDR3 coding sequence is TGCGCCACTAGGGCTCAGGGGGACCCAATTATCGTCTACACCTTC.

V usage is TRBV18 and J usage is TRBJ2-3; tentatively, D is TRBD1 or TRBD2 (6 bases each). The germline V gene has CDR1 KGHSH and CDR2 LQKENI. The CDR3 consists of 14 residues. Trimming cost V 3 bases and J 4 bases, with 11 bases left between them. CDR3 amino acids: CASSPEGEADTQYF. CDR3 nucleotide sequence: TGTGCCAGCTCACCCGAGGGGGAGGCAGATACGCAGTATTTT.

The chain combines TRBV5-4 with TRBJ1-1; D uncertain. V was clipped by 0 bases and J by 4 bases, with 10 bases between them. The CDR3 totals 14 residues. Germline lookup yields CDR1 SGHNT and CDR2 YYREEE (reference sequence). DNA for the CDR3: TGTGCCAGCAGCTTGGTTGGGGAGACCACTGAAGCTTTCTTT. Translated, it gives CASSLVGETTEAFF.

This clone was observed a handful of times. This chain connects TRBV11-2 to TRBJ2-5; 9 bases map to TRBD2. The trim removed 4 bases at V and 5 bases at J, leaving 11 bases unmatched. The germline V gene encodes CDR1 SGHAT and CDR2 FQNNGV. This CDR3 is 16 amino acids long. CDR3: CASSSRGGSQGETQYF. The CDR3 DNA reads as TGTGCCAGCAGCTCGCGGGGGGGGTCCCAGGGGGAGACCCAGTACTTC. The full variable domain, rest sourced from reference TRBV11-2 and TRBJ2-5, is EAGVAQSPRYKIIEKRQSVAFWCNPISGHATLYWYQQILGQGPKLLIQFQNNGVVDDSQLPKDRFSAERLKGVDSTLKIQPAKLEDSAVYLCASSSRGGSQGETQYFGPGTRLLVL.

The rearrangement links TRBV7-2 to TRBJ1-6; D gene ambiguous. CDR1 is SGHTA and CDR2 is FQGNSA in the germline V gene. V gave up 4 bases and J gave up 9 bases, with 10 bases separating them. The CDR3 extends over 13 amino acids. CDR3 bases: TGTGCCAGCAGCTCGGGCGGGTTTTCACCCCTCCACTTT. It specifies CASSSGGFSPLHF.

The chain couples TRBV25-1 to TRBJ2-7; D possibly corresponds to TRBD1 (5 bases). Looked up from germline, CDR1 is MGHDK and CDR2 is SYGVNS. Trimming cost V 4 bases and J 2 bases, with 9 bases left between them. The CDR3 is made up of 13 amino acids. In DNA form, the CDR3 reads TGTGCCAGCAGTGTAACAGGAACCTACGAGCAGTACTTC. It encodes CASSVTGTYEQYF.

This sequence joins TRBV11-2 and TRBJ1-1, with D tentatively TRBD1 (6 bases). This CDR3 comprises 13 residues. The V and J ends lost 5 bases and 1 base respectively, with 8 bases between them. Germline loops: CDR1 SGHAT, CDR2 FQNNGV. The CDR3, as DNA: TGTGCCAGCAGCATGGGACAGAACACTGAAGCTTTCTTT. Translation: CASSMGQNTEAFF.

J is TRBJ1-1 and V is TRBV6-5; a weak D match, TRBD1 (6 bases). CDR1 MNHEY and CDR2 SVGAGI come from the germline V gene. Trimming shortened V by 5 bases and J by 10 bases, and 17 bases separated the two germline ends. The CDR3 has 13 residues. CDR3 DNA: TGTGCCAGCAGTGAGAAAGGGGGTCGGGTAGCTTTCTTT. The encoded protein is CASSEKGGRVAFF.

This sequence joins TRBV4-1 and TRBJ2-7; no reliable D call. CDR1 and CDR2 (germline): MGHRA, YSYEKL. The CDR3 covers 15 residues. With 0 bases removed from V and 2 bases from J, the gap between germline ends came to 11 bases. Here the CDR3 DNA reads TGCGCCAGCAGCCAAGATGTGGGCAAAGCCTACGAGCAGTACTTC. It is translated as CASSQDVGKAYEQYF.

V gene TRBV13 combines with J gene TRBJ2-1, with D unresolved. Germline CDR1 and CDR2: PRHDT and FYEKMQ (reference sequence). CDR3 size: 13 residues. V lost 5 bases, J lost 2 bases, and 7 bases lay in between. The CDR3 here is CASSESTYNEQFF. DNA for the CDR3: TGTGCCAGCAGCGAATCGACCTACAATGAGCAGTTCTTC.

The count of this clone is one. This sequence joins TRBV19 and TRBJ1-1, with a weak D call TRBD1 (6 bases). CDR1 is LNHDA, CDR2 SQIVND, per germline (reference sequence). Between the trimmed V and J ends, which lost 5 bases and 5 bases, there was a span of 21 bases. The CDR3 runs 16 residues. The CDR3 nucleotides are TGTGCCAGTAGTCGGCCGGGATCAGGGGCTAGTACTGAAGCTTTCTTT. Translating it yields CASSRPGSGASTEAFF.

The chain has TRBV14 and TRBJ2-2; D may be TRBD1 or TRBD2 (5 bases each). Germline V gives CDR1 SGHDN, CDR2 FVKESK. The CDR3 length is 16 residues. Trimming removed 5 bases at V and 6 bases at J, with 19 bases between. The CDR3 region has the DNA TGTGCCAGCAGCAGAGGACCACCATTGGGGGCCGGGGAGCTGTTTTTT. It encodes CASSRGPPLGAGELFF.

This chain links TRBV21-1 with TRBJ1-1. TRBV21-1 is labeled a pseudogene. The CDR3 loop spans 14 amino acids. This CDR3 reads CASVRGALNTEAFF. The CDR3 region has the DNA TGTGCCAGCGTTCGGGGGGCCTTGAACACTGAAGCTTTCTTT.

The chain carries TRBV19 and TRBJ1-3; D not certain. Trimming shortened V by 5 bases and J by 2 bases, and 13 bases separated the two germline ends. The CDR3 length is 15 residues. Germline values: CDR1 LNHDA, CDR2 SQIVND (reference sequence). The CDR3 bases are TGTGCCAGTAGTCGCCAACAGACCCCTGGAAACACCATATATTTT. Amino acid sequence: CASSRQQTPGNTIYF.

This rearrangement joins TRBV5-6 to TRBJ1-1; D is ambiguous. The germline gives CDR1 SGHDT, CDR2 YYEEEE. V shed 0 bases and J shed 1 base, with 7 bases lying between them. This CDR3 has 14 amino acids. CDR3 region: CASSLGGRNTEAFF. The CDR3 bases are TGTGCCAGCAGCTTGGGAGGGAGGAACACTGAAGCTTTCTTT.

The chain couples TRBV6-4 to TRBJ2-7; D uncertain. This CDR3 contains 12 residues. With 7 bases removed from V and 4 bases from J, the gap between germline ends came to 11 bases. Germline assignment: CDR1 MRHNA and CDR2 SNTAGT. CDR3 sequence: CASKETAYEQYF. For the CDR3, the DNA is TGTGCCAGCAAGGAAACAGCGTACGAGCAGTACTTC.

This rearrangement joins TRBV10-3 to TRBJ1-4; D ambiguous. CDR1 and CDR2 (germline): ENHRY, SYGVKD. The CDR3 sequence is 13 residues long. Trimming took 2 bases from V and 6 from J, leaving 7 bases between them. The CDR3 reads CAISERGDEKLFF. DNA of the CDR3: TGTGCCATCAGTGAGCGTGGGGATGAAAAACTGTTTTTT.

The J gene is TRBJ2-7, the V gene TRBV28; 7 nucleotides agree with TRBD1. The V gene end was trimmed by 5 bases and the J gene end by 0 bases; junction bases not matched to a gene: 7. The V gene's germline CDR1 is MDHEN and CDR2 SYDVKM. The CDR3 extends over 15 amino acids. CDR3 sequence reads: CASSGRGQVSYEQYF. The CDR3 DNA reads as TGTGCCAGCAGTGGAAGGGGGCAGGTCTCCTACGAGCAGTACTTC.

V gene TRBV4-3 combines with J gene TRBJ2-2, with 7 bases that match TRBD2. CDR1 and CDR2 (germline): LGHNA, YSLEER. Losses at the gene ends were 4 bases for V and 2 bases for J; bases not matched to a gene: 1. The CDR3 consists of 14 residues. The CDR3 coding sequence is TGCGCCAGCAGCCGGGACTATAACACCGGGGAGCTGTTTTTT. Its protein is CASSRDYNTGELFF.

This CDR3 reads CASSPPEGGGYEQYF. CDR3 sequence (DNA): TGCGCCAGCAGCCCCCCCGAGGGCGGGGGCTACGAGCAGTACTTC. The chain couples TRBV4-1 to TRBJ2-7; TRBD2 matches at 7 bases. The CDR3 runs 15 residues. Germline V gives CDR1 MGHRA, CDR2 YSYEKL. The V and J ends lost 4 bases and 3 bases, in that order; junction bases with no gene match: 9.

The CDR3 nucleotides are TGTGCCAGCAGATTACCGCCGCCGGGCGCTTCTTTGGGCCGAGAAGCTTTCTTT. This encodes CASRLPPPGASLGREAFF. The V gene is TRBV11-2, the J gene TRBJ1-1, with no clear D. The CDR3 runs 18 residues. The V gene lost 6 bases and the J gene lost 8 bases, with 31 bases spanning the gap. Germline V CDR1 and CDR2: SGHAT, FQNNGV.

The V and J genes are TRBV6-6 and TRBJ2-5, with a weak D call TRBD1 (5 bases). The CDR3 totals 14 residues. Germline V gene sequence: CDR1 MNHNY, CDR2 SVGAGI (reference sequence). The V and J ends lost 6 bases and 5 bases respectively, with 16 bases between them. The CDR3 region is CASSHGREVETQYF. The CDR3 DNA is TGTGCCAGCAGCCACGGCAGGGAAGTGGAGACCCAGTACTTC.

CDR3 region: CASSYSGGVTEAFF. CDR3 nucleotides: TGTGCCAGCAGTTACTCGGGGGGGGTCACTGAAGCTTTCTTT. V and J are TRBV6-5 and TRBJ1-1; D is possibly TRBD1 (5 bases). Germline-derived CDR1 and CDR2 are MNHEY and SVGAGI. V shed 0 bases and J shed 4 bases, with 9 bases lying between them. The CDR3 consists of 14 residues.

This chain uses TRBV7-9 with TRBJ1-6; tentatively, D is TRBD1 (6 bases). Germline assignment: CDR1 SEHNR and CDR2 FQNEAQ (reference sequence). Trimming cost V 2 bases and J 9 bases, with 11 bases left between them. This CDR3 has 14 amino acids. CDR3 coding DNA: TGTGCCAGCAGCTTAACAAGGGGGATTTCACCCCTCCACTTT. This gives the protein CASSLTRGISPLHF.

The V call is TRBV29-1, the J call TRBJ2-2; D unresolved. V was cut by 4 bases and J by 5 bases, with 14 bases left in between. The germline CDR1 and CDR2 sequences are SQVTM and ANQGSEA. The CDR3 is made up of 14 amino acids. Here the CDR3 reads CSVADMGYTGELFF. DNA of the CDR3: TGCAGCGTTGCGGATATGGGGTATACCGGGGAGCTGTTTTTT.